The 15 T cell receptor beta chains below come from one sample, sequenced in a study of blood T cells in healthy people across ages. PCR was performed a second time for roughly 7 to 11 cycles using a sample-barcoded 5' primer and a J-beta primer mix. TCRdb itself ran the 5' RACE reads through MiXCR, one entry per CDR3 protein. The data show fewer than 800,000 distinct CDR3 sequences, 25% seen once. The same specimen was also included in a second study, on T cells of mothers and their children.

Sample: blood. All receptors derive from a boy between 10 and 17 years old in good health.

The chain uses TRBV20-1 and TRBJ1-4; TRBD1 aligns across 7 bases. V gave up 1 base and J gave up 8 bases; unmatched junction bases: 13. The length of the CDR3 is 16 residues. Germline V gives CDR1 DFQATT, CDR2 SNEGSKA (reference sequence). Here the CDR3 DNA reads TGCAGTGCTAGAGGCCCTTATTTTACAGGGGCCGAAAAACTGTTTTTT. It encodes CSARGPYFTGAEKLFF.

The rearrangement links TRBV27 to TRBJ1-4; 7 bases are a match to TRBD1. This CDR3 is built from 16 residues. V lost 4 bases and J lost 7; bases outside the gene matches: 12. CDR1 is MNHEY, CDR2 SMNVEV, per germline (reference sequence). For the CDR3, the DNA is TGTGCCAGCAGTTCCAGCCCGACAGGGAAGGGTGAAAAACTGTTTTTT. Its protein is CASSSSPTGKGEKLFF.

The V gene is TRBV9, the J gene TRBJ1-4; 10 bases agree with TRBD1. The CDR3 is made up of 14 amino acids. The junction had 5 bases not matched to a gene; V was cut back by 4 bases and J by 8 bases. CDR1 SGDLS and CDR2 YYNGEE come from the germline V gene. In nucleotides, the CDR3 is TGTGCCAGCAGCCCGGGACAGGGGTACGAAAAACTGTTTTTT. Its translation is CASSPGQGYEKLFF.

This clonotype has only a few counts. The chain is built from TRBV18 and TRBJ1-3, with D uncertain. The CDR3 has 15 residues. CDR1 and CDR2 from the germline V gene are KGHSH and LQKENI. The V end was cut by 2 bases, the J end by 0 bases, with 8 bases between. The CDR3 region has the DNA TGTGCCAGCTCACCAATGAAGAGCTCTGGAAACACCATATATTTT. This translates into CASSPMKSSGNTIYF.

This sequence joins TRBV20-1 and TRBJ2-7; D possibly corresponds to TRBD1 (6 bases). The V end lost 5 bases, the J end lost 0 bases, and 11 bases lay between the germline ends. CDR3 length: 13 residues. Looked up from germline, CDR1 is DFQATT and CDR2 is SNEGSKA (reference sequence). The CDR3 bases are TGCAGTGCTCGCCCCAGGGGCTCCTACGAGCAGTACTTC. Its protein is CSARPRGSYEQYF.

The count of this clonotype is one. The rearrangement uses TRBV20-1 and TRBJ2-2, with D tentatively TRBD1 (5 bases). From germline, CDR1 is DFQATT and CDR2 SNEGSKA (reference sequence). CDR3 length: 14 residues. V was trimmed by 1 base and J by 6 bases, leaving 12 bases between them. The CDR3 region is CSARASGMAGELFF. CDR3 DNA: TGCAGTGCTAGAGCTTCAGGGATGGCCGGGGAGCTGTTTTTT.

This clonotype was recorded only once. The rearrangement uses TRBV4-1 and TRBJ2-1, with TRBD2 identical over 8 bases. The ends lost 0 bases at V and 0 bases at J; junction bases unmatched: 4. CDR1 MGHRA and CDR2 YSYEKL come from the germline V gene. This CDR3 comprises 17 residues. CDR3 region: CASSQDTGTSSYNEQFF. CDR3 DNA: TGCGCCAGCAGCCAAGATACGGGGACTAGCTCCTACAATGAGCAGTTCTTC.

The chain has TRBV28 and TRBJ2-5; D gene unclear. Per the germline V gene, CDR1 is MDHEN and CDR2 is SYDVKM. V was clipped by 2 bases and J by 2 bases, with 21 bases between them. CDR3 length: 18 amino acids. The CDR3 loop is CASSLGYRHGLTQETQYF. In DNA form, the CDR3 reads TGTGCCAGCAGTTTAGGGTACCGACATGGCCTAACACAAGAGACCCAGTACTTC.

This clonotype was seen a few times. The junction does not match germline at one end; this may be a read error. Written as DNA, the CDR3 is TGCGCCAGCAGCTTAGTACAGGGACGGAGTGGCTACACCTTC. The encoded protein is CASSLVQGRSGYTF. The rearrangement uses TRBV7-2 and TRBJ1-2; D may be TRBD1 (6 bases). Germline CDR1 and CDR2: SGHTA and FQGNSA. This CDR3 is built from 14 residues.

This rearrangement joins TRBV7-9 to TRBJ2-5; the match to TRBD2 covers 11 bases. Gene TRBJ2-1 matches the end of the DNA better, so the J call may be wrong. The CDR3 is 16 residues long. The germline gives CDR1 SEHNR, CDR2 FQNEAQ (reference sequence). The CDR3 is CASSILLAGEVNEQFF. CDR3 sequence (DNA): TGTGCCAGCAGCATACTACTAGCGGGGGAGGTGAATGAGCAGTTCTTC.

DNA of the CDR3: TGTGCCAGCAGTCGCGGTTCTGGGAATCAGCCCCAGCATTTT. Translation: CASSRGSGNQPQHF. The genes are TRBV6-5 and TRBJ1-5, with no clear D. Germline CDR1 is MNHEY and CDR2 is SVGAGI. V lost 5 bases to trimming and J lost 4 bases, with 12 bases between them. The CDR3 runs to 14 residues.

This clonotype was detected once. In DNA form, the CDR3 reads TGCAGTGCTAGGACAGGGGGCATGAATGAGCAGTTCTTC. Protein sequence: CSARTGGMNEQFF. The rearrangement links TRBV20-1 to TRBJ2-1; 10 nucleotides agree with TRBD1. Trimming removed 3 bases from V and 7 bases from J; junction bases left unmatched: 3. Germline CDR1 DFQATT, CDR2 SNEGSKA (reference sequence). The CDR3 spans 13 residues.

This clonotype was observed a handful of times. The rearrangement joins TRBV6-1 to TRBJ1-1, with a weak D call TRBD1 (6 bases). The CDR3 totals 13 residues. Germline V lookup: CDR1 MNHNS, CDR2 SASEGT. V lost 2 bases to trimming and J lost 11 bases, with 15 bases between them. CDR3 nucleotides: TGTGCCAGCAGTGAACGCCTTGGGGGGGGCGCTTTCTTT. The encoded protein is CASSERLGGGAFF.

The rearrangement links TRBV5-5 to TRBJ1-1, with D uncertain. Germline CDR1 reads SGHKS; CDR2 reads YYEKEE (reference sequence). This CDR3 has 14 amino acids. V lost 0 bases, J lost 3 bases, and 9 bases lay in between. The CDR3 sequence: CASSLAIFHTEAFF. CDR3 in DNA: TGTGCCAGCAGCTTGGCTATCTTTCACACTGAAGCTTTCTTT.

As regards this clonotype: The junction departs from the called germline gene at one end, perhaps through a read error. V gene TRBV12-3 or TRBV12-4 combines with J gene TRBJ2-1; D possibly uses TRBD1 or TRBD2 (5 bases each). The CDR3 sequence is 12 residues long. The CDR3 nucleotides are TGTGCCAGCGAGGGGCTACACAATGAGCAGTCCTTC. Protein: CASEGLHNEQSF.